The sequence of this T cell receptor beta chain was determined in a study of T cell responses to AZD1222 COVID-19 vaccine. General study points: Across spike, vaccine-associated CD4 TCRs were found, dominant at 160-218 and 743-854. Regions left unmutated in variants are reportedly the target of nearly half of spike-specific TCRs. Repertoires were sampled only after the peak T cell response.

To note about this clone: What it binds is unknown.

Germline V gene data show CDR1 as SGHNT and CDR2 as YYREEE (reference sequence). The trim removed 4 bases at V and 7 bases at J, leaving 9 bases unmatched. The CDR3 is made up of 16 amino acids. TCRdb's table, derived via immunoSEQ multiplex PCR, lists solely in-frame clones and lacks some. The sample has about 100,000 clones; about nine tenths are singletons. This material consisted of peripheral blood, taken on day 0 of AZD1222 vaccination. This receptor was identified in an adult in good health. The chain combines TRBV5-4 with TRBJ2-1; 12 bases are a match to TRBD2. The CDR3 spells CASSRGPSGGANEQFF. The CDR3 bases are TGTGCCAGCAGCCGGGGCCCTAGCGGGGGGGCGAATGAGCAGTTCTTC.